This T cell receptor (beta chain) is drawn from a study of shared clonotypes between healthy human individuals. Authors' methods: Junction-only sequences without quality scores were provided by ImmunoSEQ, so filtering was different. Method: immunoSEQ multiplex PCR; TCRdb's copy keeps in-frame clones and lacks some. Clonal size and the V and J genes are those of that table, whereas D and trimming came from the DNA. This table holds millions of clones, about 92% found once. This CDR3 has 16 amino acids. Germline V gene sequence: CDR1 SEHNR, CDR2 FQNEAQ (reference sequence). Losses at the gene ends were 0 bases for V and 6 bases for J; bases not matched to a gene: 5. Findings and caveats of the study: Relative to memory subsets, naive subsets generally showed larger estimated richness.

With respect to this clone: Its cognate antigen is unknown.

The material sequenced was naive CD4+ T cells sorted from blood. Subset reported: CD45RA+ positively selected. The source is a man between 18 and 35 years old in good health. The chain employs TRBV7-9 and TRBJ1-1; 12 positions match TRBD1. The CDR3 coding sequence is TGTGCCAGCAGCTTAGCGCCGGGACAGGGGGCCCCTGAAGCTTTCTTT. It specifies CASSLAPGQGAPEAFF.